Given below is one T cell receptor beta chain in context. The PCR ran on 60 Vbeta and 13 Jbeta primers. The data were produced by immunoSEQ multiplex PCR, yet TCRdb's version contains in-frame clones alone and is incomplete. The sample records about 140,000 clones, approximately 65% being singletons. The data derive from a study of cytomegalovirus exposure and HLA in healthy donors. Trimming removed 0 bases at V and 3 bases at J, with 15 bases between. This CDR3 contains 16 residues. CDR1 is SQVTM, CDR2 ANQGSEA, per germline. This sequence was found in a woman in her fifties or sixties in good health and CMV-seronegative. Sequencing was performed on PBMCs. V and J are TRBV29-1 and TRBJ2-1, with D possibly matching TRBD2 (5 bases). CDR3 sequence reads: CSVEDFNYGVYNEQFF. In DNA form, the CDR3 reads TGCAGCGTTGAAGATTTTAATTACGGGGTCTACAATGAGCAGTTCTTC.